The 27 T cell receptor beta chains given below trace back to one sample, sequenced in a study of beta chain features in type 1 diabetes. Regarding the study as a whole: Significant though moderate, a shortening of TCRB CDR3s appeared in all four CD4+ subsets of Type 1 diabetes patients.

For these receptors, no antigen is known. Investigators reverse transcribed all isolated RNA, so they sequenced expressed TCRB transcripts. Libraries were prepared by immunoSEQ multiplex PCR; TCRdb keeps only in-frame clonotypes and omits some of them. The sample yields 600,000 or so clones, 12% seen once. Specimen: naive CD4+ T cells from blood. These receptors all stem from a man aged 25-40 years with type 1 diabetes.

This clone was observed a handful of times. V usage is TRBV4-1 and J usage is TRBJ2-7, with D possibly being TRBD1 (6 bases). V was clipped by 3 bases and J by 8 bases, with 17 bases between them. This CDR3 spans 14 amino acids. In germline, CDR1 is MGHRA, CDR2 YSYEKL. As DNA, the CDR3 is TGCGCCAGCAGCCAGGGCACAGGGTTTATGAAGCAGTACTTC. Encoded protein: CASSQGTGFMKQYF.

This clone was counted a few times. The sample holds other DNA sequences that translate to the same CDR3. The gene calls are TRBV4-3 and TRBJ2-7; the D gene is possibly TRBD1 (5 bases). The CDR3 is made up of 13 amino acids. The V gene lost 3 bases and the J gene lost 3 bases, with 9 bases spanning the gap. The germline gives CDR1 LGHNA, CDR2 YSLEER. The CDR3 region is CASSQDQGYEQYF. The CDR3 nucleotides are TGCGCCAGCAGCCAGGACCAGGGCTACGAGCAGTACTTC.

The gene calls are TRBV7-9 and TRBJ2-7; a weak D match, TRBD1 (6 bases). Trimming took 5 bases from V and 7 from J, leaving 18 bases between them. The length of the CDR3 is 14 residues. Germline CDR1 reads SEHNR; CDR2 reads FQNEAQ (reference sequence). CDR3 nucleotide sequence: TGTGCCAGCAGCATTACGGGACAAAGAGCAGAGCAGTACTTC. This translates into CASSITGQRAEQYF.

The chain carries TRBV30 and TRBJ2-1; maybe TRBD2 (5 bases). CDR1 and CDR2 (germline): GTSNPN, SVGIG (reference sequence). There are 15 residues in the CDR3. V was trimmed by 0 bases and J by 4 bases, leaving 13 bases between them. The CDR3 nucleotides are TGTGCCTGGAGTGTCGGGATTCAGCTATACAATGAGCAGTTCTTC. It codes for CAWSVGIQLYNEQFF.

The table lists this clone with a few counts. The chain is built from TRBV7-9 and TRBJ2-7, with 9 bases identical to TRBD1. Germline V gene sequence: CDR1 SEHNR, CDR2 FQNEAQ (reference sequence). V lost 4 bases, J lost 0 bases, and 4 bases stayed unmatched. The CDR3 sequence is 15 residues long. CDR3 region: CASSSGQGHSYEQYF. The CDR3 DNA follows: TGTGCCAGCAGCTCCGGACAGGGGCACTCCTACGAGCAGTACTTC.

The CDR3 DNA sequence: TGTGCCAGCAGCAGGACAAGCGCAGGAAATGAAAAACTGTTTTTT. Protein: CASSRTSAGNEKLFF. This chain links TRBV5-8 with TRBJ1-4, with D possibly TRBD1 on 5 matching bases. The germline V gene has CDR1 SGHTS and CDR2 YDEGEE. Trimming took off 4 bases at V and 5 bases at J, with 15 bases between the two ends. The CDR3 has 15 residues. The variable domain in full, with the rest retrieved from reference TRBV5-8 and TRBJ1-4, is EAGVTQSPTHLIKTRGQQATLRCSPISGHTSVYWYQQALGLGLQFLLWYDEGEERNRGNFPPRFSGRQFPNYSSELNVNALELEDSALYLCASSRTSAGNEKLFFGSGTQLSVL.

The chain is built from TRBV5-4 and TRBJ2-2, with 12 bases that match TRBD1. CDR3 length: 16 residues. In germline, CDR1 is SGHNT, CDR2 YYREEE (reference sequence). V dropped 3 bases and J dropped 3; count of bases not matched to a gene: 3. CDR3 sequence: CASSSGQGADTGELFF. CDR3 coding DNA: TGTGCCAGCAGCTCGGGACAGGGGGCTGACACCGGGGAGCTGTTTTTT. Full variable domain (missing parts from reference TRBV5-4 and TRBJ2-2): ETGVTQSPTHLIKTRGQQVTLRCSSQSGHNTVSWYQQALGQGPQFIFQYYREEENGRGNFPPRFSGLQFPNYSSELNVNALELDDSALYLCASSSGQGADTGELFFGEGSRLTVL.

This sequence joins TRBV11-2 and TRBJ2-7; D unresolved. This CDR3 contains 13 residues. V was pared by 5 bases and J by 0 bases, with 8 bases between. Germline V gene data show CDR1 as SGHAT and CDR2 as FQNNGV. DNA for the CDR3: TGTGCCAGCAGCCCGCTGAGCTCCTACGAGCAGTACTTC. Protein: CASSPLSSYEQYF.

This chain joins TRBV11-3 and TRBJ1-1, with 7 positions matching TRBD1. With 3 bases clipped from V and 8 bases from J, the junction kept 3 bases outside the gene matches. The CDR3 has 12 amino acids. The germline V gene encodes CDR1 SGHNT and CDR2 YENEEA. The CDR3 nucleotides are TGTGCCAGCAGCTTGAAGGGGGCAGAAGCTTTCTTT. Amino acids: CASSLKGAEAFF.

V gene TRBV7-2 combines with J gene TRBJ1-2; unclear D gene. The CDR3 length is 13 residues. Trimming shortened V by 2 bases and J by 8 bases, and 12 bases separated the two germline ends. CDR1 is SGHTA and CDR2 is FQGNSA in the germline V gene. CDR3 in amino acids: CASSLYPPRGYTF. The CDR3 DNA reads TGTGCCAGCAGCTTATACCCCCCGCGGGGCTACACCTTC.

This clone was counted only a few times. J is TRBJ1-6 and V is TRBV18; 7 bases map to TRBD1. Per the germline V gene, CDR1 is KGHSH and CDR2 is LQKENI. The ends lost 2 bases at V and 10 bases at J; junction bases unmatched: 8. The CDR3 contains 15 residues. The CDR3 here is CASSPSTGKASPLHF. CDR3 bases: TGTGCCAGCTCACCATCGACAGGGAAAGCCTCACCCCTCCACTTT.

This clone came up a few times. The chain joins TRBV7-9 to TRBJ1-1; 7 bases map to TRBD1. With 7 bases clipped from V and 4 bases from J, the junction kept 15 bases outside the gene matches. The CDR3 has 16 amino acids. CDR1 SEHNR and CDR2 FQNEAQ come from the germline V gene (reference sequence). The CDR3 sequence: CASISPRTGPGTEAFF. The CDR3 region has the DNA TGTGCCAGCATCTCCCCTCGGACAGGCCCGGGCACTGAAGCTTTCTTT.

The rearrangement uses TRBV7-9 and TRBJ2-2; weak D call: TRBD2 (6 bases). The V end was cut by 5 bases, the J end by 4 bases, with 11 bases between. This CDR3 region has 14 residues. Germline CDR1 SEHNR, CDR2 FQNEAQ (reference sequence). In nucleotides, the CDR3 is TGTGCCAGCAGCCCGACGGGGGTCACCGGGGAGCTGTTTTTT. Encoded protein: CASSPTGVTGELFF.

This chain links TRBV14 with TRBJ1-2, with D unresolved. Trimming removed 1 base from V and 4 bases from J, with 19 bases in between. Looked up from germline, CDR1 is SGHDN and CDR2 is FVKESK. The CDR3 consists of 17 residues. The CDR3 DNA sequence: TGTGCCAGCAGCCAAGGAGGTAGCGCGATGGGGAGCTATGGCTACACCTTC. Residues: CASSQGGSAMGSYGYTF. The full variable domain, completed using reference TRBV14 and TRBJ1-2, is EAGVTQFPSHSVIEKGQTVTLRCDPISGHDNLYWYRRVMGKEIKFLLHFVKESKQDESGMPNNRFLAERTGGTYSTLKVQPAELEDSGVYFCASSQGGSAMGSYGYTFGSGTRLTVV.

This clone was seen a handful of times. The rearrangement uses TRBV7-2 and TRBJ2-3; TRBD2 agrees at 9 bases. V shed 2 bases, J shed 0 bases, and the junction held 6 bases outside the gene matches. The length of the CDR3 is 17 residues. Germline V gives CDR1 SGHTA, CDR2 FQGNSA. CDR3 amino acids: CASSLRLADTSTDTQYF. The CDR3 DNA is TGTGCCAGCAGCTTAAGACTAGCGGACACTAGCACAGATACGCAGTATTTT.

This clone appeared a few times. Here the CDR3 reads CASSLDRGLHTQYF. In DNA form, the CDR3 reads TGTGCCAGCAGCCTGGACAGGGGGCTGCATACGCAGTATTTT. The chain is built from TRBV11-2 and TRBJ2-3; 11 bases align to TRBD1. From germline, CDR1 is SGHAT and CDR2 FQNNGV. The CDR3 consists of 14 residues. The V gene end was trimmed by 5 bases and the J gene end by 7 bases; junction bases not matched to a gene: 5.

This clone was counted between two and nine times. V usage is TRBV20-1 and J usage is TRBJ2-7; D ambiguous. V was pared by 5 bases and J by 9 bases, with 14 bases between. Germline-derived CDR1 and CDR2 are DFQATT and SNEGSKA (reference sequence). The CDR3 is 11 amino acids. The CDR3 bases are TGCAGTGCTCTCTCTGACTCTGGGCAGTACTTC. Protein sequence: CSALSDSGQYF.

The chain couples TRBV6-1 to TRBJ2-4; 7 bases agree with TRBD1. The CDR3 runs to 20 residues. Per germline, CDR1 MNHNS and CDR2 SASEGT. J gave up 1 base and V 1 base, and 16 bases lay outside the gene matches. In nucleotides, the CDR3 is TGTGCCAGCAGTGAAGTGTGGTGGGGACAGACCGAGGGGGCCAAAAACATTCAGTACTTC. Amino acid sequence: CASSEVWWGQTEGAKNIQYF.

This clone occurred a few times. The chain is built from TRBV7-2 and TRBJ2-5, with a weak D call TRBD1 (5 bases). The CDR3 is made up of 16 amino acids. Trimming pared 0 bases from V and 5 bases from J, leaving 16 bases between. CDR1 is SGHTA and CDR2 is FQGNSA in the germline V gene. Here the CDR3 reads CASSLAPARPGETQYF. CDR3 nucleotide sequence: TGTGCCAGCAGCTTAGCCCCAGCTCGGCCAGGGGAGACCCAGTACTTC. The full variable domain, its missing parts supplied by reference TRBV7-2 and TRBJ2-5, is GAGVSQSPSNKVTEKGKDVELRCDPISGHTALYWYRQSLGQGLEFLIYFQGNSAPDKSGLPSDRFSAERTGGSVSTLTIQRTQQEDSAVYLCASSLAPARPGETQYFGPGTRLLVL.

The rearrangement joins TRBV6-5 to TRBJ1-2; D is perhaps TRBD1 (5 bases). CDR1 MNHEY and CDR2 SVGAGI come from the germline V gene. Trimming shortened V by 0 bases and J by 4 bases, and 12 bases separated the two germline ends. CDR3 length: 15 residues. The CDR3 nucleotides are TGTGCCAGCAGTTACTCGGGGGGAGAGGGCTATGGCTACACCTTC. Its translation is CASSYSGGEGYGYTF.

In this sample, this clone turned up once. The genes are TRBV9 and TRBJ1-2; the D is unclear. V was shortened by 0 bases and J by 6 bases, with 15 bases between the two germline ends. The germline V gene has CDR1 SGDLS and CDR2 YYNGEE. The CDR3 runs 15 residues. Here the CDR3 DNA reads TGTGCCAGCAGCGTAGCGTCCAGAAGTCGGGATGGCTACACCTTC. Translating it yields CASSVASRSRDGYTF. Filled out from reference TRBV9 and TRBJ1-2, the complete variable domain reads DSGVTQTPKHLITATGQRVTLRCSPRSGDLSVYWYQQSLDQGLQFLIQYYNGEERAKGNILERFSAQQFPDLHSELNLSSLELGDSALYFCASSVASRSRDGYTFGSGTRLTVV.

Turning to this clone: This specimen includes other DNA sequences encoding the same CDR3. J is TRBJ2-1 and V is TRBV5-1; TRBD1 matches 8 bases. The CDR3 consists of 15 residues. V trimming: 4 bases; J trimming: 1 base; junction bases outside the gene matches: 4. CDR1 and CDR2 from the germline V gene are SGHRS and YFSETQ. The CDR3 nucleotides are TGCGCCAGCAGCCCCGGACAGGGTTCCTACAATGAGCAGTTCTTC. As protein: CASSPGQGSYNEQFF. Full variable domain (remainder filled in from reference TRBV5-1 and TRBJ2-1): KAGVTQTPRYLIKTRGQQVTLSCSPISGHRSVSWYQQTPGQGLQFLFEYFSETQRNKGNFPGRFSGRQFSNSRSEMNVSTLELGDSALYLCASSPGQGSYNEQFFGPGTRLTVL.

A few counts support this clone. This sequence joins TRBV28 and TRBJ2-5; tentative D call: TRBD1 (5 bases). V was clipped by 4 bases and J by 4 bases, with 10 bases between them. Germline V gene data show CDR1 as MDHEN and CDR2 as SYDVKM. CDR3 length: 13 amino acids. DNA for the CDR3: TGTGCCAGCAGTTCGTCAGGGTCAGAGACCCAGTACTTC. Its translation: CASSSSGSETQYF. Combining the CDR3 with reference TRBV28 and TRBJ2-5 gives the whole variable domain DVKVTQSSRYLVKRTGEKVFLECVQDMDHENMFWYRQDPGLGLRLIYFSYDVKMKEKGDIPEGYSVSREKKERFSLILESASTNQTSMYLCASSSSGSETQYFGPGTRLLVL.

The J gene is TRBJ1-6, the V gene TRBV19; D gene ambiguous. Germline CDR1 is LNHDA and CDR2 is SQIVND (reference sequence). This CDR3 is 15 amino acids long. The V and J ends lost 7 bases and 0 bases respectively, with 10 bases between them. CDR3 region: CASTLDRSYNSPLHF. The CDR3 DNA is TGTGCCAGTACCCTGGACCGCTCCTATAATTCACCCCTCCACTTT.

This clone was counted only a few times. The V and J genes are TRBV2 and TRBJ2-3, with D possibly being TRBD1 (5 bases). V dropped 1 base and J dropped 1 base, with 12 bases sitting between them. The CDR3 length is 16 residues. Germline CDR1 reads SNHLY; CDR2 reads FYNNEI. CDR3 coding DNA: TGTGCCAGCAGTGAAGGGTGGGGCAGTCGCACAGATACGCAGTATTTT. It encodes CASSEGWGSRTDTQYF.

V is TRBV10-3 and J is TRBJ2-1, with D unresolved. In germline, CDR1 is ENHRY, CDR2 SYGVKD. This CDR3 contains 12 residues. V was clipped by 10 bases and J by 12 bases, with 19 bases between them. CDR3 loop: CATRAPLGAQFF. CDR3 nucleotides: TGTGCCACCCGGGCCCCTTTAGGTGCGCAGTTCTTC.

The CDR3 spells CASSQGRENTGELFF. The CDR3 DNA is TGTGCCAGCTCACAGGGACGGGAGAACACCGGGGAGCTGTTTTTT. This chain links TRBV18 with TRBJ2-2; D may match TRBD1 or TRBD2 (5 bases each). Trimming removed 4 bases from V and 1 base from J, with 10 bases in between. The germline CDR1 and CDR2 sequences are KGHSH and LQKENI. The CDR3 is made up of 15 amino acids.